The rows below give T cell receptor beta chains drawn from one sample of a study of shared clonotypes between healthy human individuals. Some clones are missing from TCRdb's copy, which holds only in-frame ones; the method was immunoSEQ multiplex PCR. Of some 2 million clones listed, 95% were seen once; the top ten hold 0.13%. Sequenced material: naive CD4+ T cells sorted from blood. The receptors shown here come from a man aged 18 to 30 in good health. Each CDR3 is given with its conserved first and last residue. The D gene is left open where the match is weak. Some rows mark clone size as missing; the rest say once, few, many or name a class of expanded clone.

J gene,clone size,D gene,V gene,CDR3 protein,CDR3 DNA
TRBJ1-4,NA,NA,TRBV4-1,CASSHPPEAGEKLFF,TGCGCCAGCAGCCACCCACCGGAGGCAGGTGAAAAACTGTTTTTT
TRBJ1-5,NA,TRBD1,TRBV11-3,CASSSGQGNQPQHF,TGTGCCAGCAGCTCCGGACAGGGCAATCAGCCCCAGCATTTT
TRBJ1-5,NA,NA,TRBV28,CASSLRGYQPQHF,TGTGCCAGCAGTTTAAGGGGGTATCAGCCCCAGCATTTT
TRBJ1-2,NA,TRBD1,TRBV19,CASSFRDRARGYTF,TGTGCCAGTAGTTTCCGGGACAGGGCTCGTGGCTACACCTTC
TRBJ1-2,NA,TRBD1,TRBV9,CASSGWDRLSNYGYTF,TGTGCCAGCAGCGGATGGGACAGACTATCTAACTATGGCTACACCTTC
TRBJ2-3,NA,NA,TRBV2,CASKLDSTDTQYF,TGTGCCAGCAAGTTGGACAGCACAGATACGCAGTATTTT
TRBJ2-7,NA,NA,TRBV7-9,CASSNSVSYEQYF,TGTGCCAGCAGCAACTCAGTTTCCTACGAGCAGTACTTC
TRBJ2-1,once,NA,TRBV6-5,CASSYLTEQFF,TGTGCCAGCAGTTACTTAACGGAGCAGTTCTTC
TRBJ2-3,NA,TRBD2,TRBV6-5,CASGISGRAADTQYF,TGTGCCAGTGGGATTAGCGGGAGGGCCGCGGATACGCAGTATTTT
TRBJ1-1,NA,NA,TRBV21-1,CASSKEGKMNTEAFF,TGTGCCAGCAGCAAAGAGGGCAAGATGAACACTGAAGCTTTCTTT
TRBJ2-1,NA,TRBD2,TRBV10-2,CASSASGGIGYNEQFF,TGCGCCAGCAGTGCTAGCGGGGGGATTGGTTACAATGAGCAGTTCTTC
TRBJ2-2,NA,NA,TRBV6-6,CASSYSRTVRTGELFF,TGTGCCAGCAGTTACTCTCGGACAGTGAGAACCGGGGAGCTGTTTTTT
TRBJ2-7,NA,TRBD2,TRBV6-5,CASSLEGGSRGYEQYF,TGTGCCAGCAGTTTAGAAGGCGGGAGCCGGGGCTACGAGCAGTACTTC
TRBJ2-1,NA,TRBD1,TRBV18,CASSRDRFDYNEQFF,TGTGCCAGCTCAAGGGACAGGTTCGATTACAATGAGCAGTTCTTC
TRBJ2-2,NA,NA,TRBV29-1,CSVGGTSNTGELFF,TGCAGCGTTGGGGGGACGTCGAACACCGGGGAGCTGTTTTTT
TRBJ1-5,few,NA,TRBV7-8,CASSLQGTMVNQPQHF,TGTGCCAGCAGCTTACAGGGTACGATGGTGAATCAGCCCCAGCATTTT
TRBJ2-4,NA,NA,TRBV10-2,CASSEKVSLAKNIQYF,TGCGCCAGCAGTGAGAAAGTGTCATTAGCCAAAAACATTCAGTACTTC
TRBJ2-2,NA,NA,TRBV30,CAWRSNGELFF,TGTGCCTGGAGGTCCAACGGGGAGCTGTTTTTT
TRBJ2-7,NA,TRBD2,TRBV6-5,CASSGTSGSSYEQYF,TGTGCCAGCAGTGGGACTAGCGGCAGCTCCTACGAGCAGTACTTC
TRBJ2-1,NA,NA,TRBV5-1,CASSLNRAEQFF,TGCGCCAGCAGCTTGAATAGGGCTGAGCAGTTCTTC
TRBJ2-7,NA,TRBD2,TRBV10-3,CAISRLAGGYEQYF,TGTGCCATCAGTAGACTAGCGGGGGGCTACGAGCAGTACTTC
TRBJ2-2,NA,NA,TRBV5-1,CASSLANTGELFF,TGCGCCAGCAGCTTAGCCAACACCGGGGAGCTGTTTTTT
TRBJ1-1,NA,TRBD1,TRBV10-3,CAISINTGGPGTEAFF,TGTGCCATCAGCATAAATACAGGGGGCCCGGGCACTGAAGCTTTCTTT
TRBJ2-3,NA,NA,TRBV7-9,CASSFPLATDTQYF,TGTGCCAGCAGCTTCCCTCTAGCAACGGATACGCAGTATTTT
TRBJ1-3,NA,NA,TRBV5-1,CASSLSGSVSGNTIYF,TGCGCCAGCAGCCTCAGCGGGTCAGTCTCTGGAAACACCATATATTTT
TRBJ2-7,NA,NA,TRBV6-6,CAIEKQGFPYEQYF,TGTGCCATCGAAAAGCAGGGTTTCCCCTACGAGCAGTACTTC
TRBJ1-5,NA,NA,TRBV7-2,CASSLGIQNQPQHF,TGTGCCAGCAGCTTAGGTATCCAGAATCAGCCCCAGCATTTT